The next 9 T cell receptor beta chains were all read from a single sample in a study of T cells in women clearing cervical HPV infection. Using immunoSEQ multiplex PCR, the repertoire was profiled, and TCRdb retains in-frame clones only, with some absent. This sample's clone table lists under 45,000 clones. Sequencing was carried out using blood buffy coat. The receptors here all came from a woman between 18 and 70 years old with a cervical HPV16 infection that either progressed to CIN3+ or cleared (not recorded which).

On this clone: With the read ending 3 residues before the CDR3 end, the germline J gene is used to fill in that end. The V gene is TRBV18, the J gene TRBJ2-1, with 10 bases that match TRBD2. There are 16 residues in the CDR3. Germline V gives CDR1 KGHSH, CDR2 LQKENI. Losses at the gene ends were 4 bases for V and 4 bases for J; bases not matched to a gene: 7. CDR3: CASSQASGGKYNEQFF. Partial CDR3 DNA: TGTGCCAGCTCACAGGCTAGCGGGGGTAAATACAATGAG.

The CDR3 DNA, read in part, is TGTGCCAGCAGTTTATTAGGGGGGGGCTCCTACGAG. Translation gives CASSLLGGGSYE. The whole CDR3 sequence is CASSLLGGGSYEQYF. V and J are TRBV27 and TRBJ2-7; TRBD2 is a possible D gene (7 bases). The read ends 3 residues before the CDR3 terminus; that terminus is restored from the germline J gene. Germline V gene sequence: CDR1 MNHEY, CDR2 SMNVEV (reference sequence). This CDR3 comprises 15 residues. The V end lost 1 base, the J end lost 0 bases, and 10 bases lay between the germline ends.

As regards this clone: The read terminates 3 residues ahead of where the CDR3 ends, so the germline J gene completes it. The rearrangement joins TRBV2 to TRBJ2-2; D possibly matches TRBD1 or TRBD2 (5 bases each). The CDR3 loop spans 14 amino acids. Germline CDR1 SNHLY, CDR2 FYNNEI. The DNA read from the CDR3 is TGTGCCAGCAACAAAGGGGTCCGGGATTCACCG. It is translated as CASNKGVRDSP. The entire CDR3 reads CASNKGVRDSPLFF.

For this clone: The read comes to an end 3 residues before the CDR3 does, leaving the germline J gene to fill in the end. This chain joins TRBV20-1 and TRBJ2-1; TRBD2 matches 8 bases. CDR1 and CDR2 (germline): DFQATT, SNEGSKA (reference sequence). Unmatched junction bases numbered 5, after V lost 1 base and J lost 6 bases. This CDR3 region has 14 residues. CDR3 residues: CSARGSGGFNEQFF. The CDR3 bases that were read are TGCAGTGCTAGAGGGAGCGGGGGATTCAATGAG.

As regards this clone: The read stops 3 residues short of the end of the CDR3; the missing end is completed from the germline J gene. The rearrangement links TRBV20-1 to TRBJ2-1; the match to TRBD2 covers 7 bases. The CDR3 sequence is 14 residues long. In germline, CDR1 is DFQATT, CDR2 SNEGSKA (reference sequence). V was clipped by 7 bases and J by 0 bases; unmatched bases: 6. The CDR3 bases that were read are TGCAGTGTCGCGGGAGCGAGCTCCTACAATGAG. Translated: CSVAGASSYNE. The full CDR3 is CSVAGASSYNEQFF.

Of note for this clone: At one end, the junction sequence differs from germline, possibly due to a read error. The CDR3 end falls 3 residues outside the read, so it is completed with the germline J gene. Other DNA sequences in this sample translate to the same CDR3. The chain recombines TRBV6-4 with TRBJ1-6, with 8 nucleotides matching TRBD1. Germline V gene data show CDR1 as MRHNA and CDR2 as SNTAGT. CDR3 length: 15 amino acids. The CDR3 is CASSEQGAPNSPLHF. CDR3 DNA (partial): TGTGCCAGCAGTGAGCAGGGGGCGCCTAATTCCCCC.

In regard to this clone: The read terminates 3 residues ahead of where the CDR3 ends, so the germline J gene completes it. The chain couples TRBV19 to TRBJ2-7; 8 nucleotides match TRBD1. Trimming removed 6 bases from V and 0 bases from J; junction bases left unmatched: 10. The CDR3 has 16 residues. Germline V gene lookup returns CDR1 LNHDA and CDR2 SQIVND (reference sequence). The sequenced CDR3 bases are TGTGCCAGTAGCTTCACCGGACAGGGTAGCTCCTACGAG. It yields the protein CASSFTGQGSSYE. The entire CDR3 protein is CASSFTGQGSSYEQYF. Filled out from reference TRBV19 and TRBJ2-7, the complete variable domain reads DGGITQSPKYLFRKEGQNVTLSCEQNLNHDAMYWYRQDPGQGLRLIYYSQIVNDFQKGDIAEGYSVSREKKESFPLTVTSAQKNPTAFYLCASSFTGQGSSYEQYFGPGTRLTVT.

Of note for this clone: From the germline J gene comes the end of the CDR3, since the read stops 3 residues before it. Other DNA sequences from this sample encode an identical CDR3 as well. The chain has TRBV2 and TRBJ2-7; TRBD2 agrees at 15 bases. The V and J ends lost 6 bases and 4 bases, in that order; junction bases with no gene match: 1. Germline CDR1 and CDR2: SNHLY and FYNNEI. The CDR3 loop spans 14 amino acids. The CDR3 bases that were read are TGTGCCAGCAGGGGACTAGCGGGAGGTTACGAG. Protein product: CASRGLAGGYE. The entire CDR3 reads CASRGLAGGYEQYF.

Remarks on this clone: The read falls 3 residues short of the CDR3 end, and the missing part is taken from the germline J gene. The chain is built from TRBV7-9 and TRBJ2-5; 7 bases fit TRBD2. The CDR3 sequence is 15 residues long. V lost 5 bases to trimming and J lost 4 bases; unmatched junction nucleotides: 10. Germline assignment: CDR1 SEHNR and CDR2 FQNEAQ (reference sequence). The CDR3 loop reads CASSPGTTNPETQYF. CDR3 DNA (partial): TGTGCCAGCAGCCCCGGGACTACCAACCCAGAGACC. The full variable domain, completed using reference TRBV7-9 and TRBJ2-5, is DTGVSQNPRHKITKRGQNVTFRCDPISEHNRLYWYRQTLGQGPEFLTYFQNEAQLEKSRLLSDRFSAERPKGSFSTLEIQRTEQGDSAMYLCASSPGTTNPETQYFGPGTRLLVL.